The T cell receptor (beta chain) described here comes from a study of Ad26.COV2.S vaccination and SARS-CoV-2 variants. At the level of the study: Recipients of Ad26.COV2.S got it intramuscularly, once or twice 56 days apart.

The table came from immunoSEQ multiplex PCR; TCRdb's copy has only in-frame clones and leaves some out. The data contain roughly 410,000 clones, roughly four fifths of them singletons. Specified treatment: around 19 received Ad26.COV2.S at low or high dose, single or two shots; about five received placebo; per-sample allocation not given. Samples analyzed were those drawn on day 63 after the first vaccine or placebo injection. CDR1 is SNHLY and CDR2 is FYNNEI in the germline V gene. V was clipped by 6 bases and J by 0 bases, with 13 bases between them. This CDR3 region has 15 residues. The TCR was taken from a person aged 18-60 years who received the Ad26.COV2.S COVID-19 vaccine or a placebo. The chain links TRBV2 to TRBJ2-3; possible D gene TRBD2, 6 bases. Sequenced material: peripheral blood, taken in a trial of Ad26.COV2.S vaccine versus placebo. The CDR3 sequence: CASREPGTSTDTQYF. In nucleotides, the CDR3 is TGTGCCAGCAGAGAACCCGGGACTAGCACAGATACGCAGTATTTT.